This T cell receptor beta chain was identified in a study of cytomegalovirus exposure and HLA in healthy donors. In the study overall: Later analysis reported that the 95 to 150 validation repertoires shared the platform of the 650 to 700 first-cohort repertoires. Points from the study as a whole: Overall, approximately 150 TCR beta chains were annotated as cytomegalovirus-associated. It was confirmed in vitro that three of the CMV-associated chains were specific for CMV antigens.

TCRdb keeps only in-frame clones here, not all; method: immunoSEQ multiplex PCR. The sample has 100,000 to 150,000 clones; about 90% are singletons. CDR1 SGDLS and CDR2 YYNGEE come from the germline V gene. Trimming took off 4 bases at V and 0 bases at J, with 11 bases between the two ends. The CDR3 sequence is 15 residues long. There are a few counts of this clone. The antigen remains undetermined. This sequence originates from a man aged 25 to 40 in good health and CMV-seronegative. This rearrangement joins TRBV9 to TRBJ1-3; the D is unclear. Material for sequencing was PBMCs. The DNA of the CDR3 is TGTGCCAGCAGCACTAGGGAACTCTCTGGAAACACCATATATTTT. Translation: CASSTRELSGNTIYF.